This is a list of T cell receptor beta chains from one sample in a study of CD8 T cells in Susac syndrome. Each CDR3 protein is one row after TCRdb ran MiXCR on the immunoSEQ multiplex PCR reads. Counted here are tens of thousands of distinct CDR3 sequences, 94% occurring once; the ten biggest clones make up roughly 1%. What was sequenced was CD8+ T cells from PBMCs. These receptors were obtained from a human donor with Susac syndrome. The CDR3 runs from the conserved cysteine through the conserved F or W. D genes are given only for firm matches. Clone size appears in some rows only: once, few, many, or a class for an expanded clone.

j_gene | abundance | d_gene | v_gene | CDR3nt | CDR3aa
TRBJ2-1 | . | TRBD1 | TRBV12-3/TRBV12-4 | TGTGCCAGCAGTTTATTTCAGGGGGCGGACAATGAGCAGTTCTTC | CASSLFQGADNEQFF
TRBJ2-1 | . | TRBD2 | TRBV12-3/TRBV12-4 | TGTGCCAGCACAATTCGGGGGGATTATAATGAGCAGTTCTTC | CASTIRGDYNEQFF
TRBJ2-1 | once | . | TRBV4-2 | TGTGCCAGCAGCCCCACCCTGAATAATGAGCAGTTCTTC | CASSPTLNNEQFF
TRBJ2-5 | . | . | TRBV3-1 | TGTGCCAGCAGCCAAGAACCCCAGACCGAGACCCAGTACTTC | CASSQEPQTETQYF
TRBJ2-3 | . | . | TRBV7-6 | TGTGCCAGCAGCTTATTAGGGGAAGAGGATACGCAGTATTTT | CASSLLGEEDTQYF
TRBJ1-1 | . | . | TRBV4-1 | TGCGCCAGCAGCCAAGTTGAGCACACTGAAGCTTTCTTT | CASSQVEHTEAFF
TRBJ2-7 | . | . | TRBV5-1 | TGCGCCAGCAGCATCGATTTCGAGCAGTACTTC | CASSIDFEQYF
TRBJ1-2 | . | . | TRBV25-1 | TGTGCCAGCAGTGAGCAGGGGCGATACTATGGCTACACCTTC | CASSEQGRYYGYTF
TRBJ1-4 | . | . | TRBV25-1 | TGTGCCAGCAACGGAGCAACTAATGAAAAACTGTTTTTT | CASNGATNEKLFF
TRBJ1-2 | once | . | TRBV4-3 | TGCGCCAGCAGCCAAGGAGACCGAGCTTACTATGGCTACACCTTC | CASSQGDRAYYGYTF
TRBJ1-2 | . | . | TRBV12-3/TRBV12-4 | TGTGCCAGCCTTAGTTATTACGGGCGCTACACCTTC | CASLSYYGRYTF
TRBJ2-7 | . | . | TRBV7-9 | TGTGCCAGCAGCCCCTCCTACGAGCCGTACTTC | CASSPSYEPYF
TRBJ2-3 | . | TRBD2 | TRBV4-2 | TGTGCCAGCAGCCAAGCGGGGGGGCACACAGATACGCAGTATTTT | CASSQAGGHTDTQYF
TRBJ2-6 | . | . | TRBV30 | TGTGCCTGGACGGGGGTAGCTGGGGCCAACGTCCTGACTTTC | CAWTGVAGANVLTF
TRBJ2-1 | . | TRBD2 | TRBV15 | TGTGCCACCAGCACACGGACTAGCGGGGAGCAGTTCTTC | CATSTRTSGEQFF
TRBJ2-7 | once | TRBD1 | TRBV29-1 | TGCAGCGTTGTTGGGGACAGTTGGGGCACCAACTACGAGCAGTACTTC | CSVVGDSWGTNYEQYF
TRBJ2-7 | . | TRBD2 | TRBV27 | TGTGCCAGCAGTCCGCTCCGGGACTACGACCGTCGCCTTAGCTTC | CASSPLRDYDRRLSF
TRBJ2-7 | . | TRBD1 | TRBV4-1 | TGCGCCAGCAGCCAAGGACAGGGGACCACCTACGAGCAGTACTTC | CASSQGQGTTYEQYF
TRBJ2-1 | . | TRBD2 | TRBV5-4 | TGTGCCAGCAGCCTAGGACTAGCGGGGTTATACAATGAGCAGTTCTTC | CASSLGLAGLYNEQFF
TRBJ2-6 | . | TRBD1 | TRBV25-1 | TGTGCCAGCAGTCAACCCGGGACAGGGGGCCTTTCTGGGGCCAACGTCCTGACTTTC | CASSQPGTGGLSGANVLTF
TRBJ2-7 | . | TRBD1 | TRBV20-1 | TGCAGTGCACTTGTGACAGGGATGTCCTACGAGCAGTACTTC | CSALVTGMSYEQYF
TRBJ2-1 | . | TRBD2 | TRBV4-3 | TGCGCCAGCAGCCAAGATGGGACTAGCGAACACTACAATGAGCAGTTCTTC | CASSQDGTSEHYNEQFF
TRBJ2-6 | . | . | TRBV4-3 | TGCGCCAGCAGCCACAATTCCGGATCTGGGGCCAACGTCCTGACTTTC | CASSHNSGSGANVLTF
TRBJ1-1 | . | TRBD1 | TRBV6-5 | TGTGCCAGCACCTCAGGGGGCGAGGACACTGAAGCTTTCTTT | CASTSGGEDTEAFF
TRBJ2-7 | . | . | TRBV29-1 | TGCAGCGGGCGAGGGGCAAACTACGAGCAGTACTTC | CSGRGANYEQYF
TRBJ2-5 | . | TRBD1 | TRBV12-3/TRBV12-4 | TGTGCCAGCAGTTTAGAACGGGACAGGGCGATTTCCCAGGAGACCCAGTACTTC | CASSLERDRAISQETQYF
TRBJ1-1 | . | . | TRBV5-4 | TGTGCCAGCAGCTCCAAGGACTGGCCTGAAGCTTTCTTT | CASSSKDWPEAFF
TRBJ2-1 | . | TRBD1 | TRBV4-1 | TGCGCCAGCAGCGCAACCGGGACAGGGATTGATGAGCAGTTCTTC | CASSATGTGIDEQFF
TRBJ2-5 | . | TRBD2 | TRBV6-1 | TGTGCCAGCACCCCTGGAGGCGGGAGAGAGGGAGAGACCCAGTACTTC | CASTPGGGREGETQYF
TRBJ1-2 | . | TRBD1 | TRBV5-6 | TGTGCCAGCTTTGGACAGGGGAACTATGGCTACACCTTC | CASFGQGNYGYTF
TRBJ1-2 | . | . | TRBV13 | TGTGCCAGCAGCTCCCGTTGGGGGTTAGACTATGGCTACACCTTC | CASSSRWGLDYGYTF
TRBJ2-4 | . | . | TRBV7-8 | TGTGCCAGCAGCGGCGGTCTCTTAGACAAAAACATTCAGTACTTC | CASSGGLLDKNIQYF
TRBJ2-5 | . | . | TRBV29-1 | TGCAGCGTTGTTTGGCGAAACCAAGAGACCCAGTACTTC | CSVVWRNQETQYF
TRBJ2-5 | . | . | TRBV20-1 | TGCAGTGCTAGGGCGGGCAGGGCTGAAGAGACCCAGTACTTC | CSARAGRAEETQYF
TRBJ2-1 | . | TRBD1 | TRBV12-3/TRBV12-4 | TGTGCCACCTCGGGCCAGGGGGCTGGTGAGCAGTTCTTC | CATSGQGAGEQFF
TRBJ2-3 | . | . | TRBV20-1 | TGCAGTGCTAGTTCGAGCCCTATGGATGGGGATACGCAGTATTTT | CSASSSPMDGDTQYF
TRBJ2-3 | . | TRBD2 | TRBV12-3/TRBV12-4 | TGTGCCAGCAGTCCCGGGGGGGCGATAACAGATACGCAGTATTTT | CASSPGGAITDTQYF
TRBJ2-5 | . | . | TRBV27 | TGTGCCAGCAGTTTATCGTGGGACACTCAAGAGACCCAGTACTTC | CASSLSWDTQETQYF
TRBJ2-1 | . | . | TRBV2 | TGTGCCAGCAGTGAGGACCCAAGAGGAGACAATGAGCAGTTCTTC | CASSEDPRGDNEQFF
TRBJ2-7 | . | . | TRBV6-2/TRBV6-3 | TGTGCCAGCAGTTCCGTCTGGATCTCCTACGAGCAGTACTTC | CASSSVWISYEQYF
TRBJ1-1 | . | . | TRBV6-5 | TGTGCCACCGGCGGGGAAAATAGGGCTGAAGCTTTCTTT | CATGGENRAEAFF